The 5 T cell receptor beta chains given below trace back to one sample, sequenced in a study of blood T cell repertoires in COVID-19. TCRdb keeps only in-frame clones here, not all; method: immunoSEQ multiplex PCR. This table has fewer than 250,000 clones, 83% appearing once. Sequencing was performed on PBMCs or T cells enriched from blood (not recorded which). The origin of the receptors is a woman in her 50s who had been exposed to COVID-19.

This clone was seen once. The CDR3: CASSQSDMGTEAFF. The CDR3 nucleotides read TGTGCCAGCAGCCAATCGGACATGGGCACTGAAGCTTTCTTT. The V and J genes are TRBV3-1 (or the pseudogene TRBV3-2) and TRBJ1-1, with a weak D call TRBD1 (5 bases). V was cut by 2 bases and J by 4 bases, with 11 bases left in between. The CDR3 has 14 amino acids. Per germline, CDR1 LGHDT and CDR2 YNNKEL (reference sequence).

The chain combines TRBV27 with TRBJ1-6; TRBD1 might be the D (6 bases). The CDR3 loop spans 16 amino acids. CDR1 MNHEY and CDR2 SMNVEV come from the germline V gene (reference sequence). The V end was cut by 1 base, the J end by 4 bases, with 11 bases between. CDR3 sequence: CASSLWGGVYNSPLHF. The CDR3 DNA sequence: TGTGCCAGCAGTTTATGGGGGGGCGTGTATAATTCACCCCTCCACTTT.

This clone was seen just once. V gene TRBV11-1 combines with J gene TRBJ2-7; 7 bases are a match to TRBD1. Trimming took 5 bases from V and 6 from J; bases not matched to a gene: 10. In germline, CDR1 is SGHAT, CDR2 FQDESV (reference sequence). This CDR3 contains 14 residues. The CDR3 nucleotides are TGTGCCAGCAGCCTCCCCGACAGGGCAGGCGAGCAGTACTTC. Amino acids: CASSLPDRAGEQYF.

The chain is built from TRBV7-6 and TRBJ2-7, with 9 bases aligning to TRBD1. There are 14 residues in the CDR3. Germline V gene data show CDR1 as SGHVS and CDR2 as FNYEAQ. V lost 3 bases to trimming and J lost 5 bases; unmatched junction nucleotides: 5. The CDR3 sequence: CASSLGGQGNEQYF. For the CDR3, the DNA is TGTGCCAGCAGCTTGGGGGGACAGGGTAACGAGCAGTACTTC.

The chain has TRBV27 and TRBJ1-4; no clear D gene. CDR1 and CDR2 (germline): MNHEY, SMNVEV (reference sequence). V lost 11 bases, J lost 4 bases, and 14 bases lay in between. CDR3 length: 13 amino acids. This CDR3 is CACAARGNEKLFF. The CDR3 DNA reads as TGTGCCTGTGCGGCGCGGGGTAATGAAAAACTGTTTTTT.